These 5 T cell receptor beta chains were sequenced from one sample in a study of OX40 agonist ivuxolimab in advanced cancers. Sequenced by immunoSEQ multiplex PCR; TCRdb stores in-frame clones only, minus some. The sample includes some 77,000 clones, 75% to 90% of them seen just once. Sample: CD4+ or CD8+ T cells sorted from blood, taken in a trial of the OX40 agonist ivuxolimab. These receptors originate from an adult with an advanced solid tumor such as melanoma, head and neck, liver or kidney cancer.

The CDR3 DNA sequence: TGTGCCACCAGCAGAGATGGGACAGGACGCGGCTCACCCCTCCACTTT. Encoded protein: CATSRDGTGRGSPLHF. The rearrangement joins TRBV15 to TRBJ1-6, with 8 bases lining up with TRBD1. CDR1 is LNHNV, CDR2 YYDKDF, per germline (reference sequence). With V trimmed by 0 bases and J by 10 bases, 8 bases remained unmatched. CDR3 size: 16 residues.

The chain employs TRBV5-1 and TRBJ2-7; D is perhaps TRBD2 (6 bases). With 0 bases removed from V and 13 bases from J, the gap between germline ends came to 20 bases. Germline CDR1 is SGHRS and CDR2 is YFSETQ. The CDR3 extends over 14 amino acids. CDR3 DNA: TGCGCCAGCAGCTTGGAGGGGACTCTTACCTACGTTTACTTC. It is translated as CASSLEGTLTYVYF.

The chain uses TRBV7-8 and TRBJ1-3; 9 nucleotides line up with TRBD1. Per the germline V gene, CDR1 is SGHVS and CDR2 is FQNEAQ. The CDR3 is 16 amino acids. V was pared by 0 bases and J by 5 bases, with 5 bases of the junction left unmatched. The CDR3 spells CASSLADRGVRNTIYF. In nucleotides, the CDR3 is TGTGCCAGCAGCTTAGCGGACAGGGGTGTACGAAACACCATATATTTT.

The V gene is TRBV11-3, the J gene TRBJ1-6; 10 nucleotides line up with TRBD1. The ends lost 8 bases at V and 10 bases at J; junction bases unmatched: 5. The CDR3 consists of 13 residues. CDR1 SGHNT and CDR2 YENEEA come from the germline V gene. CDR3 DNA sequence: TGTGCCAGCTCCCGGGACAGGGGCTCACCCCTCCACTTT. Amino acids: CASSRDRGSPLHF.

The J gene is TRBJ1-6, the V gene TRBV5-1; D remains ambiguous. Germline lookup yields CDR1 SGHRS and CDR2 YFSETQ. The CDR3 is 14 amino acids. V shed 0 bases and J shed 6 bases, with 7 bases lying between them. CDR3 in DNA: TGCGCCAGCAGCTTGGGAGGGCCTAATTCACCCCTCCACTTT. Translation gives CASSLGGPNSPLHF.